Below are 3 T cell receptor beta chains sequenced from a single sample in a study of neurological immune-mediated disorders. TCRdb processed the 5' RACE reads anew with MiXCR; each CDR3 protein has one entry. This table holds about 59,000 distinct CDR3 sequences, under 4.5% found once. The sample was PBMCs. The receptor set was obtained from a woman between 25 and 40 years old with multiple sclerosis.

This clonotype was counted many times. The gene calls are TRBV6-5 and TRBJ1-2; tentatively, D is TRBD1 (5 bases). V dropped 6 bases and J dropped 8 bases, with 16 bases sitting between them. Germline V gene lookup returns CDR1 MNHEY and CDR2 SVGAGI. The CDR3 has 13 amino acids. The CDR3 nucleotides read TGTGCCAGCAGAGTACCGGGGCGGCGGGGCTACACCTTC. Its translation is CASRVPGRRGYTF.

This clonotype is judged medium-sized. The V call is TRBV29-1, the J call TRBJ2-3; D is unclear. This CDR3 region has 13 residues. V was shortened by 3 bases and J by 3 bases, with 10 bases between the two germline ends. From germline, CDR1 is SQVTM and CDR2 ANQGSEA. The CDR3 spells CSVEDEQTDTQYF. CDR3 nucleotides: TGCAGCGTTGAGGATGAACAGACAGATACGCAGTATTTT.

In this sample, this clonotype turned up many times. This chain connects TRBV27 to TRBJ2-2; no definite D call. Germline V CDR1 and CDR2: MNHEY, SMNVEV (reference sequence). This CDR3 comprises 11 residues. V was clipped by 6 bases and J by 6 bases, with 5 bases between them. CDR3 amino acids: CASRVAGELFF. The CDR3 nucleotides read TGTGCCAGCAGAGTGGCCGGGGAGCTGTTTTTT.